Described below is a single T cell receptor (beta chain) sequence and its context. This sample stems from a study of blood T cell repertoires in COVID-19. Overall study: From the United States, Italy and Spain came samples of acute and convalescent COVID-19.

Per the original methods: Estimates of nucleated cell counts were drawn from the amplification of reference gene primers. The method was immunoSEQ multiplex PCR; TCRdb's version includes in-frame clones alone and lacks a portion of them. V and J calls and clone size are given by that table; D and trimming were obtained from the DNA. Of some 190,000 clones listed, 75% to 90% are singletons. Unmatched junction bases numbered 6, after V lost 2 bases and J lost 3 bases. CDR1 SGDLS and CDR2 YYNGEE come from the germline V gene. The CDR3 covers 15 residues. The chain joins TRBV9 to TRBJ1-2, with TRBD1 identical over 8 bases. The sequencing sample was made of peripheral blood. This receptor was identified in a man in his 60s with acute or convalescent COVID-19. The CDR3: CASSVPTGGHYGYTF. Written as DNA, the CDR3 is TGTGCCAGCAGCGTTCCTACAGGGGGTCACTATGGCTACACCTTC.